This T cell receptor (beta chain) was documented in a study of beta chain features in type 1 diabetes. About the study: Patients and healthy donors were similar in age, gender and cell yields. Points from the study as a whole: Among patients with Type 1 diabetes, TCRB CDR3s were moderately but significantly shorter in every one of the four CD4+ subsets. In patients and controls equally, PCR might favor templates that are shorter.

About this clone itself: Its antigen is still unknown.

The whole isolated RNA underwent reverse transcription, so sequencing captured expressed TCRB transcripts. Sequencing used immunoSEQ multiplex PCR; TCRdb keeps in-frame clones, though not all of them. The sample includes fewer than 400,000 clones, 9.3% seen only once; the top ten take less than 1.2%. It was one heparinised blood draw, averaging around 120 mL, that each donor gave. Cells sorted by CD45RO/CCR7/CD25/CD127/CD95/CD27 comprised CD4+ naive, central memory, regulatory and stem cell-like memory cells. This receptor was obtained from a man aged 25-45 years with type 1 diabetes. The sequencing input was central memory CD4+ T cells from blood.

In DNA, the CDR3 is TGTGCCAGCAGCTTATCGACTCAGACCCAGTACTTC. Residues: CASSLSTQTQYF. The chain joins TRBV7-2 to TRBJ2-5, with no clear D. CDR1 and CDR2 (germline): SGHTA, FQGNSA. CDR3 size: 12 residues. The germline V and J ends were trimmed by 2 bases and 6 bases, with 7 bases remaining between them.